The 29 T cell receptor beta chains presented below share a single source sample, sequenced in a study of blood T cells in healthy people across ages. PCR was performed a second time for roughly 7 to 12 cycles using a sample-barcoded 5' primer and a J-beta primer mix. From the 5' RACE reads, TCRdb called clonotypes with MiXCR, one entry per CDR3 protein. Here the sample spans 790,000 or so distinct CDR3 sequences, about 46% being singletons. Sequencing was performed on blood. These receptors were taken from an elderly man in good health.

CDR3 DNA sequence: TGTGCCAGCAGCGTTGGGGGACAGGGTTCGAATTCACCCCTCCACTTT. Translated, it gives CASSVGGQGSNSPLHF. V usage is TRBV9 and J usage is TRBJ1-6; 9 bases align to TRBD1. The CDR3 is made up of 16 amino acids. Trimming cost V 2 bases and J 7 bases; bases outside gene matches: 7. Per the germline V gene, CDR1 is SGDLS and CDR2 is YYNGEE.

The chain employs TRBV10-3 and TRBJ1-5, with no clear D. This CDR3 is 13 amino acids long. Per germline, CDR1 ENHRY and CDR2 SYGVKD. The germline V and J ends were trimmed by 6 bases and 5 bases, with 11 bases remaining between them. The CDR3 spells CAIRLDGDQPQHF. For the CDR3, the DNA is TGTGCCATCAGGTTGGACGGAGATCAGCCCCAGCATTTT.

The chain carries TRBV20-1 and TRBJ2-1; the match to TRBD2 covers 9 bases. The CDR3 is 14 amino acids. The V gene end was trimmed by 3 bases and the J gene end by 8 bases; junction bases not matched to a gene: 8. CDR1 and CDR2 (germline): DFQATT, SNEGSKA (reference sequence). CDR3: CSASLLAGSDEQFF. CDR3 sequence (DNA): TGCAGTGCTAGTCTGCTAGCGGGATCCGATGAGCAGTTCTTC.

There are many counts of this clonotype. This rearrangement joins TRBV11-3 to TRBJ2-1, with D perhaps given as TRBD1 or TRBD2 (5 bases each). The germline V and J ends were trimmed by 2 bases and 8 bases, with 13 bases remaining between them. The CDR3 loop spans 14 amino acids. Per germline, CDR1 SGHNT and CDR2 YENEEA. In nucleotides, the CDR3 is TGTGCCAGCAGCTTACACCCAGGGAGCGATGAGCAGTTCTTC. Translated, it gives CASSLHPGSDEQFF.

As concerns this clonotype: This could be a read error, since a much larger clone is one nucleotide away. The chain carries TRBV3-1 and TRBJ2-7; TRBD1 agrees at 7 bases. The assigned J gene may be wrong: the sequence end matches TRBJ2-5 better. The CDR3 consists of 16 residues. CDR1 is LGHDT, CDR2 YNNKEL, per germline (reference sequence). The CDR3 nucleotides read TGTGCCAGCGGCTATACGGGACAGTCCCGCCGGGAGACCCAGTACTTC. It specifies CASGYTGQSRRETQYF.

Only a few counts were recorded for this clonotype. Being one base from a much bigger clone, this may be a read error. J is TRBJ1-2 and V is TRBV5-1, with D maybe TRBD1 (5 bases). Germline CDR1 SGHRS, CDR2 YFSETQ. The CDR3 covers 13 residues. The V and J ends lost 0 bases and 3 bases respectively, with 6 bases between them. The CDR3 sequence: CASSLEQDYGYTF. The DNA for the CDR3 is TGCGCCAGCAGCTTGGAACAGGACTATGGCTACACCTTC.

The chain couples TRBV10-3 to TRBJ2-6; 8 bases agree with TRBD1. The CDR3 is made up of 16 amino acids. The J segment lost 0 bases and the V segment lost 6 bases, leaving 4 bases of the junction unmatched. Germline CDR1 ENHRY, CDR2 SYGVKD. CDR3 protein: CAISQGAPSGANVLTF. The CDR3 bases are TGTGCCATCAGCCAGGGGGCCCCCTCTGGGGCCAACGTCCTGACTTTC.

The chain links TRBV7-2 to TRBJ2-1; the D is unclear. CDR3 length equals 13 residues. CDR1 and CDR2 from the germline V gene are SGHTA and FQGNSA. V was cut by 6 bases and J by 9 bases, with 15 bases left in between. CDR3: CASSLDFRAEQFF. CDR3 sequence (DNA): TGTGCCAGCAGTTTGGATTTTAGGGCTGAGCAGTTCTTC.

This chain uses TRBV12-3 or TRBV12-4 with TRBJ2-3; D is unclear. The CDR3 sequence is 15 residues long. Trimming stripped 3 bases from V and 0 bases from J, with 10 bases between. Here the CDR3 reads CASSFSPLSTDTQYF. For the CDR3, the DNA is TGTGCCAGCAGTTTTTCGCCCCTTAGCACAGATACGCAGTATTTT.

This clonotype was observed a few times. The V and J genes are TRBV15 and TRBJ1-5; D remains unclear. The CDR3 is 13 amino acids. Germline V lookup: CDR1 LNHNV, CDR2 YYDKDF (reference sequence). V lost 6 bases and J 1 base, leaving 7 bases between the germline ends. For the CDR3, the DNA is TGTGCCACCAGTGAGAGAAGCAATCAGCCCCAGCATTTT. Its protein is CATSERSNQPQHF.

This clonotype occurred a few times. V gene TRBV14 combines with J gene TRBJ1-1, with D possibly matching TRBD1 (6 bases). Germline lookup yields CDR1 SGHDN and CDR2 FVKESK. The CDR3 spans 15 residues. Trimming cost V 4 bases and J 4 bases, with 16 bases left between them. Written as DNA, the CDR3 is TGTGCCAGCAGCCCAGCAGGCAGGGGAGGCACTGAAGCTTTCTTT. Translating gives CASSPAGRGGTEAFF.

Only a few counts were recorded for this clonotype. The rearrangement uses TRBV3-1 and TRBJ2-6; D gene unclear. The germline V gene encodes CDR1 LGHDT and CDR2 YNNKEL (reference sequence). V was cut by 4 bases and J by 2 bases, with 12 bases left in between. The CDR3 has 16 residues. The CDR3 coding sequence is TGTGCCAGCAGCCCGGAGTACGCTACTGGGGCCAACGTCCTGACTTTC. It encodes CASSPEYATGANVLTF.

This clonotype was detected only a few times. The CDR3 here is CASSLLADANTGELFF. Here the CDR3 DNA reads TGTGCCAGCAGCCTACTAGCGGACGCGAACACCGGGGAGCTGTTTTTT. This sequence joins TRBV7-2 and TRBJ2-2; 8 bases are a match to TRBD2. Germline loops: CDR1 SGHTA, CDR2 FQGNSA. V was pared by 5 bases and J by 0 bases, with 5 bases of the junction left unmatched. The CDR3 spans 16 residues.

The V and J genes are TRBV28 and TRBJ2-7; D could derive from TRBD1 or TRBD2 (5 bases each). V was clipped by 4 bases and J by 7 bases, with 20 bases between them. CDR1 MDHEN and CDR2 SYDVKM come from the germline V gene. The CDR3 spans 15 residues. The CDR3 sequence is CASSSRDGSYNEQYF. CDR3 bases: TGTGCCAGCAGTTCCCGGGACGGCTCCTACAATGAGCAGTACTTC.

The gene calls are TRBV28 and TRBJ1-2; TRBD1 aligns across 7 bases. The J segment lost 8 bases and the V segment lost 6 bases, leaving 9 bases of the junction unmatched. The CDR3 extends over 13 amino acids. Per germline, CDR1 MDHEN and CDR2 SYDVKM. The CDR3 protein is CASRTGTVGGYTF. CDR3 DNA sequence: TGTGCCAGCAGAACCGGGACAGTCGGCGGCTACACCTTC.

This chain links TRBV7-2 with TRBJ2-7; tentatively, D is TRBD1 (5 bases). Germline V gene lookup returns CDR1 SGHTA and CDR2 FQGNSA. The CDR3 extends over 15 amino acids. V lost 1 base and J lost 3, with 13 bases in between. Here the CDR3 reads CASSLGAGNLYEQYF. In DNA form, the CDR3 reads TGTGCCAGCAGCTTAGGGGCAGGGAACCTCTACGAGCAGTACTTC.

J is TRBJ2-2 and V is TRBV10-3; 9 nucleotides match TRBD1. CDR3 length: 17 residues. Germline V CDR1 and CDR2: ENHRY, SYGVKD. V was clipped by 2 bases and J by 2 bases; unmatched bases: 6. The CDR3 region is CAISEPGQGINTGELFF. The CDR3 DNA reads TGTGCCATCAGTGAGCCGGGACAGGGTATCAACACCGGGGAGCTGTTTTTT.

This chain's CDR3 is CASSLVAAGQGAGETQYF. In DNA form, the CDR3 reads TGTGCCAGCAGCTTAGTCGCGGCGGGACAGGGGGCAGGGGAGACCCAGTACTTC. This chain joins TRBV7-2 and TRBJ2-5; 12 bases fit TRBD1. The V gene's germline CDR1 is SGHTA and CDR2 FQGNSA. This CDR3 contains 18 residues. V trimming: 1 base; J trimming: 5 bases; junction bases outside the gene matches: 11.

The chain uses TRBV28 and TRBJ2-6; D is uncertain. CDR1 and CDR2 from the germline V gene are MDHEN and SYDVKM. Trimming left V 4 bases short and J 5 bases short, with 9 bases between. The CDR3 loop spans 14 amino acids. The CDR3 loop reads CASSSPRRANVLTF. DNA of the CDR3: TGTGCCAGCAGTTCGCCCAGACGGGCCAACGTCCTGACTTTC. The full variable domain, rest sourced from reference TRBV28 and TRBJ2-6, is DVKVTQSSRYLVKRTGEKVFLECVQDMDHENMFWYRQDPGLGLRLIYFSYDVKMKEKGDIPEGYSVSREKKERFSLILESASTNQTSMYLCASSSPRRANVLTFGAGSRLTVL.

The V gene is TRBV5-1, the J gene TRBJ1-1; D may be TRBD1 (6 bases). Trimming left V 2 bases short and J 2 bases short, with 16 bases between. Germline V gives CDR1 SGHRS, CDR2 YFSETQ. The CDR3 extends over 16 amino acids. CDR3 sequence (DNA): TGCGCCAGCAGCTTCGGGACAACCAAGAGAAACACTGAAGCTTTCTTT. It specifies CASSFGTTKRNTEAFF.

The chain uses TRBV6-5 and TRBJ1-1, with 10 bases matching TRBD1. CDR1 and CDR2 (germline): MNHEY, SVGAGI. The CDR3 runs to 14 residues. V lost 1 base, J lost 4 bases, and 0 bases stayed unmatched. The CDR3 sequence is CASSYWTGGTEAFF. DNA for the CDR3: TGTGCCAGCAGTTACTGGACAGGGGGCACTGAAGCTTTCTTT.

The V gene is TRBV7-3, the J gene TRBJ2-2; D perhaps matches TRBD1 (6 bases). The CDR3 spans 15 residues. V was pared by 4 bases and J by 1 base, with 10 bases between. Germline V CDR1 and CDR2: SGHTA, FQGTGA. CDR3 sequence reads: CASSYGTLNTGELFF. CDR3 DNA sequence: TGTGCCAGCAGCTACGGGACACTGAACACCGGGGAGCTGTTTTTT.

A few counts support this clonotype. V usage is TRBV20-1 and J usage is TRBJ1-1; D is possibly TRBD1 (6 bases). Trimming took 0 bases from V and 3 from J, leaving 14 bases between them. Germline V gives CDR1 DFQATT, CDR2 SNEGSKA (reference sequence). The CDR3 covers 15 residues. The CDR3 protein is CSARDPPGGYTEAFF. Written as DNA, the CDR3 is TGCAGTGCTAGAGATCCCCCGGGGGGCTACACTGAAGCTTTCTTT.

The rearrangement uses TRBV20-1 and TRBJ2-1; 9 bases match TRBD2. Near its end, the DNA agrees better with TRBJ2-7, so the J call may be wrong. Germline CDR1 and CDR2: DFQATT and SNEGSKA (reference sequence). The CDR3 length is 15 residues. CDR3 coding DNA: TGCAGTGCTAGCGAGACTAGCGGATCCTACAATGAGCAGTACTTC. Its protein is CSASETSGSYNEQYF.

This clonotype was detected a few times. This rearrangement joins TRBV27 to TRBJ2-7, with D perhaps TRBD2 (6 bases). The CDR3 is 13 amino acids. V shed 5 bases and J shed 2 bases, with 10 bases lying between them. Looked up from germline, CDR1 is MNHEY and CDR2 is SMNVEV (reference sequence). As DNA, the CDR3 is TGTGCCAGCAGTGGGGACTTCACCTACGAGCAGTACTTC. Translated, it gives CASSGDFTYEQYF.

The V gene is TRBV6-6, the J gene TRBJ1-1; TRBD1 matches at 9 bases. The CDR3 extends over 16 amino acids. The V gene end was trimmed by 2 bases and the J gene end by 5 bases; junction bases not matched to a gene: 9. Per the germline V gene, CDR1 is MNHNY and CDR2 is SVGAGI (reference sequence). DNA of the CDR3: TGTGCCAGCAGTTACCCCAAGGACAGGGGTTGGACTGAAGCTTTCTTT. It yields the protein CASSYPKDRGWTEAFF.

The chain links TRBV25-1 to TRBJ1-4; D remains unclear. Germline-derived CDR1 and CDR2 are MGHDK and SYGVNS. This CDR3 comprises 14 residues. The V gene lost 6 bases and the J gene lost 0 bases, with 8 bases spanning the gap. The CDR3 coding sequence is TGTGCCAGCAGCCGACATCCAACTAATGAAAAACTGTTTTTT. Translated, it gives CASSRHPTNEKLFF.

The chain combines TRBV20-1 with TRBJ2-7, with D possibly matching TRBD2 (6 bases). The CDR3 consists of 16 residues. Trimming stripped 1 base from V and 2 bases from J, with 18 bases between. In germline, CDR1 is DFQATT, CDR2 SNEGSKA (reference sequence). The CDR3 protein is CSARGDSPRLTYEQYF. The DNA of the CDR3 is TGCAGTGCTAGAGGGGACTCTCCGCGACTAACCTACGAGCAGTACTTC.

This clonotype was seen just once. CDR3 region: CSARRGSQYF. The CDR3 nucleotides are TGCAGTGCTAGGCGTGGTTCGCAGTATTTT. The V call is TRBV20-1, the J call TRBJ2-3; no definite D call. Germline V gives CDR1 DFQATT, CDR2 SNEGSKA (reference sequence). This CDR3 has 10 amino acids. The V gene lost 3 bases and the J gene lost 10 bases, with 8 bases spanning the gap.